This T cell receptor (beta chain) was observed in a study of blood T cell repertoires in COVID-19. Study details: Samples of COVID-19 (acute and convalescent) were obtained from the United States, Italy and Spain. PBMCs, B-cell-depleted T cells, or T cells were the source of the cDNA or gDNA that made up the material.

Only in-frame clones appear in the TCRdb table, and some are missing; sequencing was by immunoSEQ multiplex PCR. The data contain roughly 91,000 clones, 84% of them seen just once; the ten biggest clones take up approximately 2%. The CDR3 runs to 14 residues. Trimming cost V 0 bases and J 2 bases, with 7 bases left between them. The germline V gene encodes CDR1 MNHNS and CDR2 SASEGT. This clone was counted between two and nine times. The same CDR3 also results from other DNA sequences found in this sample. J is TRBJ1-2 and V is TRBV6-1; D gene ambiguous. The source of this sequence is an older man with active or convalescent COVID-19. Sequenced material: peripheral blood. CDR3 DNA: TGTGCCAGCAGTGAAGCGGGCAGGAACTATGGCTACACCTTC. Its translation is CASSEAGRNYGYTF.